The clone carrying this TCR beta chain showed up many times. Its cognate antigen is unknown. These data come from a study of T-cell reconstitution after alpha-beta-depleted transplantation in children. The length of the CDR3 is 14 residues. CDR1 and CDR2 (germline): SGHRS, YFSETQ. Trimming removed 4 bases at V and 4 bases at J, with 15 bases between. Unique molecular identifiers were incorporated into the prepared TCRbeta library. TCRdb passed the PCR reads through MiXCR, listing each CDR3 protein once. This sample has 250,000 to 400,000 distinct CDR3 sequences, with approximately 20% found just once. Overall study results and limits: Several hundred graft clones that had expanded were reportedly the source of alpha-beta T cells about two months after transplant. Surviving recipient T cells and thymic progenitors accounted for the high day-60 TCRbeta diversity observed in some patients. Among T cells one year after transplant, newly produced cells accounted for most counts and diversity.

The TCR was taken from a male patient under 18 who had a stem cell transplant for acute lymphoblastic leukemia, so the T cells may come from the graft donor. This chain joins TRBV5-1 and TRBJ2-7, with D maybe TRBD2 (5 bases). Sample: PBMCs, mostly from graft donor cells, taken 180 days after TCRalphabeta/CD19-depleted stem cell transplant. The CDR3 is CASSTMLRRYEQYF. CDR3 nucleotides: TGCGCCAGCAGCACCATGCTTCGGAGGTACGAGCAGTACTTC.